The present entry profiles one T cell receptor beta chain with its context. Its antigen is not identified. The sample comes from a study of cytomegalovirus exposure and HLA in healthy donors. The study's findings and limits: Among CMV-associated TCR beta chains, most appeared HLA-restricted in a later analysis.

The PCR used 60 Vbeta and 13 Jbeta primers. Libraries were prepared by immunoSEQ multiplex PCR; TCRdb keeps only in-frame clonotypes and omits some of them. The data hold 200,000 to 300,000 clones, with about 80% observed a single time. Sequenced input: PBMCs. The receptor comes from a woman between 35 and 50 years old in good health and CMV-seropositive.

CDR3 sequence reads: CASRLSGGAVVDIQYF. CDR3 nucleotide sequence: TGTGCCAGCAGGCTGAGCGGGGGGGCCGTTGTAGACATTCAGTACTTC. This sequence joins TRBV2 and TRBJ2-4; TRBD2 agrees at 10 bases. The CDR3 is 16 amino acids. With 6 bases clipped from V and 8 bases from J, the junction kept 13 bases outside the gene matches. The germline CDR1 and CDR2 sequences are SNHLY and FYNNEI.